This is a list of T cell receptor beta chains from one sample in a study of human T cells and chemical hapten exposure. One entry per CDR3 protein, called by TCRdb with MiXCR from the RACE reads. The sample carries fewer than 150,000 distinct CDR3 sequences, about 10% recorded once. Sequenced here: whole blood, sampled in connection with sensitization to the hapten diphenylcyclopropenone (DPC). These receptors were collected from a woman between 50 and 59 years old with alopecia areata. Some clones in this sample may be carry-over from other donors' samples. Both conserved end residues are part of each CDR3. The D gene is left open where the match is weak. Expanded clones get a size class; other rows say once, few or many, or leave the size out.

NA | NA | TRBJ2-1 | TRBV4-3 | CASSPQRSRNNEQFF | TGCGCCAGCAGCCCCCAACGGTCCAGGAACAATGAGCAGTTCTTC
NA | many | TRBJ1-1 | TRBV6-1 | CASSAYGGGFTEAFF | TGTGCCAGCAGTGCCTATGGCGGGGGCTTCACTGAAGCTTTCTTT
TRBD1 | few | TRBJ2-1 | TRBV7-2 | CASSSITGTGFFEQFF | TGTGCCAGCAGCTCTATTACCGGGACAGGCTTTTTTGAGCAGTTCTTC
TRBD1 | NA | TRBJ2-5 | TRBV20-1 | CSADPGTGGRETQYF | TGCAGTGCTGACCCCGGGACAGGGGGCCGCGAGACCCAGTACTTC
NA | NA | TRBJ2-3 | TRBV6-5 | CASSYEAASTDTQYF | TGTGCCAGCAGTTACGAGGCGGCTAGCACAGATACGCAGTATTTT
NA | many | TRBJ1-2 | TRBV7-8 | CASSLITAANYGYTF | TGTGCCAGCAGCTTAATTACAGCTGCTAACTATGGCTACACCTTC
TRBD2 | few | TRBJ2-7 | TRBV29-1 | CSVGREALGEQYF | TGCAGCGTTGGCCGGGAGGCATTGGGCGAGCAGTACTTC
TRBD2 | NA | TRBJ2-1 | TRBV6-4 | CASSDQAGDREQFF | TGTGCCAGCAGTGACCAAGCGGGAGATAGAGAGCAGTTCTTC
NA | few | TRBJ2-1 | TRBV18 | CASSPRGDDYNEQFF | TGTGCCAGCTCTCCGAGAGGGGATGACTACAATGAGCAGTTCTTC
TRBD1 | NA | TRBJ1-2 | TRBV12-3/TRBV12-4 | CASSLGQGKRAGYTF | TGTGCCAGCAGTTTAGGACAGGGAAAAAGAGCTGGCTACACCTTC
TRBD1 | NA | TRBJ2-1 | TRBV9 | CASSATGQLNEQFF | TGTGCCAGCAGCGCGACGGGACAGTTAAATGAGCAGTTCTTC
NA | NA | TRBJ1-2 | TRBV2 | CASSEVRGVTYGYTF | TGTGCCAGCAGTGAAGTGAGGGGCGTCACCTATGGCTACACCTTC
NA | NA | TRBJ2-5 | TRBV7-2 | CASSHNTKKTQYF | TGTGCCAGCAGCCACAATACCAAGAAGACCCAGTACTTC
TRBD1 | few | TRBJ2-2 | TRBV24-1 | CATGGSNTGELFF | TGTGCCACAGGGGGCTCGAACACCGGGGAGCTGTTTTTT
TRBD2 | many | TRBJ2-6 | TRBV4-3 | CASSGNFRSSGNNVLTF | TGCGCCAGCAGCGGCAATTTTCGTTCTAGCGGGAACAACGTCCTGACTTTC
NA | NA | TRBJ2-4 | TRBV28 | CASSSGTRGSLAKNIQYF | TGTGCCAGCAGTTCCGGGACCAGAGGATCCTTAGCCAAAAACATTCAGTACTTC
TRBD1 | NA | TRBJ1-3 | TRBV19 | CASILSPAGGNTIYF | TGTGCCAGTATTCTCTCGCCTGCAGGGGGGAACACCATATATTTT
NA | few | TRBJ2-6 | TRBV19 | CASSMKLSGANVLTF | TGTGCCAGTAGTATGAAACTCTCTGGGGCCAACGTCCTGACTTTC
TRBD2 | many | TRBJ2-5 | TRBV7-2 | CASSLAGAQETQYF | TGTGCCAGCAGCTTGGCGGGAGCCCAAGAGACCCAGTACTTC
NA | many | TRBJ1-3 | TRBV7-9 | CASSLHGRSSGNTIYF | TGTGCCAGCAGCTTACATGGACGGAGCTCTGGAAACACCATATATTTT
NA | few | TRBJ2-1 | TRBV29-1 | CSVGQVNEQFF | TGCAGCGTTGGACAGGTCAATGAGCAGTTCTTC
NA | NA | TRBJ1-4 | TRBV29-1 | CSVGNSQNEKLFF | TGCAGCGTTGGTAACAGCCAAAATGAAAAACTGTTTTTT
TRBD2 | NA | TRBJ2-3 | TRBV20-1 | CSASGGGTDTQYF | TGCAGTGCTAGCGGCGGGGGTACAGATACGCAGTATTTT
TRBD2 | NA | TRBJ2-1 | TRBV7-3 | CASSFRVGASGNNEQFF | TGTGCCAGCAGCTTTCGTGTTGGGGCTAGCGGGAACAATGAGCAGTTCTTC
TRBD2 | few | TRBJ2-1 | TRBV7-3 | CASSLTKTSAYNEQFF | TGTGCCAGCAGCTTAACGAAGACTAGCGCGTACAATGAGCAGTTCTTC
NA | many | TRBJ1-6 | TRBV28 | CASRAVNSPLHF | TGTGCCAGCAGGGCGGTGAATTCACCCCTCCACTTT
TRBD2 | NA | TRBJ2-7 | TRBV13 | CASSLGGLSGRASSEQYF | TGTGCCAGCAGCTTAGGGGGTCTAAGCGGGAGGGCCTCATCCGAGCAGTACTTC
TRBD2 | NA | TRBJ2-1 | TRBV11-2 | CASSLDPGLAGEQFF | TGTGCCAGCAGCTTAGATCCGGGACTAGCGGGCGAGCAGTTCTTC
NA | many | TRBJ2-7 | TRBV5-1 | CASSFTVHEQYF | TGCGCCAGCAGCTTTACAGTACACGAGCAGTACTTC
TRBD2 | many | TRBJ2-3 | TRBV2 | CASIPRGTSGRAGTDTQYF | TGTGCCAGCATCCCGCGAGGGACTAGCGGGAGGGCCGGGACAGATACGCAGTATTTT
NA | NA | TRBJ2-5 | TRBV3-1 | CASRRVQETQYF | TGTGCCAGCAGGCGGGTCCAAGAGACCCAGTACTTC
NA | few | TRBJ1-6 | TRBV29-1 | CSVAQGTTNSPLHF | TGCAGCGTTGCACAGGGAACAACGAATTCACCCCTCCACTTT
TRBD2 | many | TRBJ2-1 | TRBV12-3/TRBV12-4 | CASTSLGRGVFF | TGTGCCAGCACCTCCTTGGGGAGGGGCGTTTTCTTC
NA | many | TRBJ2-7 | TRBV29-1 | CSVEVTGSSYEQYF | TGCAGCGTTGAAGTTACGGGAAGCTCCTACGAGCAGTACTTC
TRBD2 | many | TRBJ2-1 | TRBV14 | CASSSSGSYNEQFF | TGTGCCAGCAGCAGTAGCGGGTCCTACAATGAGCAGTTCTTC
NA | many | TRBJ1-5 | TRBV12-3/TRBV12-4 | CASSFGSYSNQPQHF | TGTGCCAGCAGTTTTGGCAGTTATAGCAATCAGCCCCAGCATTTT
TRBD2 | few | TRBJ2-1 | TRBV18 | CASSPRSGRPGDEQFF | TGTGCCAGCTCACCACGTAGCGGGAGGCCGGGAGATGAGCAGTTCTTC
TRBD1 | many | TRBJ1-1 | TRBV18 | CASSQQGGTEAFF | TGTGCCAGCTCGCAACAGGGGGGCACTGAAGCTTTCTTT
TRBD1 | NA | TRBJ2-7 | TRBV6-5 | CASTDRGGAYEQYF | TGTGCCAGCACTGACAGGGGGGGCGCCTACGAGCAGTACTTC
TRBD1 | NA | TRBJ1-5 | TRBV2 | CASTRDREQPQHF | TGTGCCAGCACTAGGGACAGGGAACAGCCCCAGCATTTT
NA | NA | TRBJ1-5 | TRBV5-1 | CASSLGNSEDQPQHF | TGCGCCAGCAGCTTGGGCAATTCGGAAGATCAGCCCCAGCATTTT
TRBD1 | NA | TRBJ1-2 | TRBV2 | CASSSRQGRSYTF | TGTGCCAGCAGTTCCCGACAGGGAAGGAGCTACACCTTC
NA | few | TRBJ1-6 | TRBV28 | CASSLFGNSPLHF | TGTGCCAGCAGTTTATTCGGGAATTCACCCCTCCACTTT
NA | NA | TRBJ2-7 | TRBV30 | CAWSAGDLSYEQYF | TGTGCCTGGAGTGCCGGGGACCTCTCCTACGAGCAGTACTTC
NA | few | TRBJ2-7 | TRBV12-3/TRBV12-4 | CASSLEWGYEQYF | TGTGCCAGCAGTTTGGAATGGGGTTACGAGCAGTACTTC